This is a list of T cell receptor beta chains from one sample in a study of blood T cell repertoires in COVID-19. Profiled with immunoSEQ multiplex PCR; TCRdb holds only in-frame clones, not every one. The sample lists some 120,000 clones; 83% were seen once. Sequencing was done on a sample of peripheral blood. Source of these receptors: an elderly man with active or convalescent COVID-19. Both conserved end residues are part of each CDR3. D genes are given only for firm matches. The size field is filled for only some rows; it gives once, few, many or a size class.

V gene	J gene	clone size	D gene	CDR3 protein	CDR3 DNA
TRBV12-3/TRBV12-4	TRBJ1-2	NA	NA	CASSPGKRYGYTF	TGTGCCAGCAGCCCCGGGAAACGCTATGGCTACACCTTC
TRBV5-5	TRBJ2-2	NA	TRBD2	CASSPRLAGGTGELFF	TGTGCCAGCAGCCCCCGACTAGCGGGGGGGACCGGGGAGCTGTTTTTT
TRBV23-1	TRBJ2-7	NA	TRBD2	CASLAGESSYEQYF	TGCGCCAGCCTAGCGGGGGAAAGCTCCTACGAGCAGTACTTC
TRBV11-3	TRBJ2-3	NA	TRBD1	CASSHRTGTHTDTQYF	TGTGCCAGCAGCCACCGGACAGGGACACACACAGATACGCAGTATTTT
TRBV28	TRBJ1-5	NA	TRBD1	CASREGGQGGNQPQHF	TGTGCCAGCCGAGAGGGCGGACAGGGGGGCAATCAGCCCCAGCATTTT
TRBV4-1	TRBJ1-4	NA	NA	CASSQEGMGRLEKLFF	TGCGCCAGCAGCCAAGAGGGGATGGGGCGCTTGGAAAAACTGTTTTTT
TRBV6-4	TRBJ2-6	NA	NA	CASSDSRGSGANVLTF	TGTGCCAGCAGTGATTCTAGGGGATCTGGGGCCAACGTCCTGACTTTC
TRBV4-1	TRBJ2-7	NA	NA	CASSNRGAGYEQYF	TGCGCCAGCAGCAACCGGGGGGCCGGCTACGAGCAGTACTTC
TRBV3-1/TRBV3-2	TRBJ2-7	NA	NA	CASSQDNYEQYF	TGTGCCAGCAGCCAAGACAACTACGAGCAGTACTTC
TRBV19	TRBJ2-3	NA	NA	CASSEVAASTDTQYF	TGTGCCAGTAGTGAGGTAGCCGCTAGCACAGATACGCAGTATTTT
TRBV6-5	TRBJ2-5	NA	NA	CASSYPELLFGETQYF	TGTGCCAGCAGTTACCCCGAACTTCTCTTCGGAGAGACCCAGTACTTC
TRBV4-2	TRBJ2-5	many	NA	CASSQAQRETQYF	TGTGCCAGCAGCCAAGCCCAGCGAGAGACCCAGTACTTC
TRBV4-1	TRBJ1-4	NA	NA	CASSFKHPTNEKLFF	TGCGCCAGCAGCTTTAAACACCCAACTAATGAAAAACTGTTTTTT
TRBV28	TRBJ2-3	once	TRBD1	CAIPRDRAADTQYF	TGTGCCATTCCCCGGGACAGGGCGGCAGATACGCAGTATTTT
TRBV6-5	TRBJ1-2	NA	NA	CASSMGNRGYTF	TGTGCCAGCAGTATGGGGAACAGGGGCTACACCTTC
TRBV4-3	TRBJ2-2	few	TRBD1	CASSQDLWDRRTGELFF	TGCGCCAGCAGCCAAGATCTCTGGGACAGACGTACCGGGGAGCTGTTTTTT
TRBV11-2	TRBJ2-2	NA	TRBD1	CASSLLTGGWLAAGELFF	TGTGCCAGCAGCTTATTGACAGGGGGCTGGCTAGCCGCCGGGGAGCTGTTTTTT
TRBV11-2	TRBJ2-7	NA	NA	CASSLEAGLGGYEQYF	TGTGCCAGCAGCTTGGAGGCAGGGCTGGGGGGCTACGAGCAGTACTTC
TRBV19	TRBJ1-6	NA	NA	CASSIVTGSDSPLHF	TGTGCCAGTAGTATAGTAACAGGGTCGGATTCACCCCTCCACTTT
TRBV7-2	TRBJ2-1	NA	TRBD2	CASSLERLAGIVGNEQFF	TGTGCCAGCAGCTTAGAACGACTAGCGGGGATAGTTGGGAATGAGCAGTTCTTC
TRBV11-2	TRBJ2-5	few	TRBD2	CASSLQRGGGETQYF	TGTGCCAGCAGCTTACAGCGGGGGGGAGGTGAGACCCAGTACTTC
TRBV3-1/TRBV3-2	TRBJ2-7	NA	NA	CASSRGTVYEQYF	TGTGCCAGCAGCCGCGGGACAGTCTACGAGCAGTACTTC
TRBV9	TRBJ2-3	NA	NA	CASSALGLLADTQYF	TGTGCCAGCAGCGCCCTGGGCCTCCTGGCGGATACGCAGTATTTT
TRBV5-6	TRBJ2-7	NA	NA	CASSLWAGNYEQYF	TGTGCCAGCAGCTTGTGGGCAGGGAACTACGAGCAGTACTTC
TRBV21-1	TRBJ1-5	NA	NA	CASSTDSLDQPQHF	TGTGCCAGCAGCACCGACAGTTTAGATCAGCCCCAGCATTTT
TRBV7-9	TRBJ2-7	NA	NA	CASSLPAGAYEQYF	TGTGCCAGCAGCTTACCTGCCGGGGCCTACGAGCAGTACTTC
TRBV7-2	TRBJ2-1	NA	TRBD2	CASSLGGSGGAYNEQFF	TGTGCCAGCAGCTTAGGAGGTAGCGGGGGGGCCTACAATGAGCAGTTCTTC
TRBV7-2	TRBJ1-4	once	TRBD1	CASSFRQGQTNEKLFF	TGTGCCAGCAGCTTCCGCCAGGGACAGACAAATGAAAAACTGTTTTTT
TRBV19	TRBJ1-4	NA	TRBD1	CASSAGGVREKLFF	TGTGCCAGTAGTGCAGGGGGCGTAAGAGAAAAACTGTTTTTT
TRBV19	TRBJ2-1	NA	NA	CASSITIANEQFF	TGTGCCAGTAGTATAACGATTGCGAATGAGCAGTTCTTC
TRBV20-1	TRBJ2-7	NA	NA	CSAGPPYEQYF	TGCAGTGCTGGCCCTCCCTACGAGCAGTACTTC
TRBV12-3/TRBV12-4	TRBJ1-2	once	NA	CASSSLTGWGYTF	TGTGCCAGCAGTTCTCTGACAGGCTGGGGCTACACCTTC
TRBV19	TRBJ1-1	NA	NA	CASRFAGNTEAFF	TGTGCCAGTCGTTTTGCGGGGAACACTGAAGCTTTCTTT
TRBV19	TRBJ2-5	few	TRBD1	CASTPTGREETQYF	TGTGCCAGTACCCCGACAGGGCGGGAAGAGACCCAGTACTTC
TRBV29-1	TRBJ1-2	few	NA	CSVLTQGYGGYTF	TGCAGCGTATTAACTCAGGGATACGGTGGCTACACCTTC
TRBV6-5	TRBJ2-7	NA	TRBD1	CASSSIQGFEQYF	TGTGCCAGCAGTTCCATACAGGGGTTTGAGCAGTACTTC
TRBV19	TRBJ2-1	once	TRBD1	CASSALLGTANEQFF	TGTGCCAGTAGTGCTCTCCTAGGGACAGCCAATGAGCAGTTCTTC
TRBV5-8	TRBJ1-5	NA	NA	CASSPQRGGYSNQPQHF	TGTGCCAGCAGCCCCCAGCGGGGGGGATATAGCAATCAGCCCCAGCATTTT
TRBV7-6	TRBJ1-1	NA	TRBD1	CASSLGGTGKAFF	TGTGCCAGCAGCTTAGGTGGGACAGGGAAGGCTTTCTTT
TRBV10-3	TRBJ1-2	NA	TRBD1	CAIRGTGEGYGYTF	TGTGCCATCAGAGGGACAGGGGAGGGCTATGGCTACACCTTC
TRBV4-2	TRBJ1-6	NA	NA	CASSQDSGSPLHF	TGTGCCAGCAGCCAAGATAGCGGTTCACCCCTCCACTTT
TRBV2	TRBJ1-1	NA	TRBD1	CASGTGMDIEAFF	TGTGCCAGCGGGACAGGGATGGATATTGAAGCTTTCTTT
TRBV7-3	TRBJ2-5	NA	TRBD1	CASSTLQGMTQYF	TGTGCCAGCAGTACTCTACAGGGGATGACCCAGTACTTC
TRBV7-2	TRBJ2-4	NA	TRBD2	CASSAGGGFLAKNIQYF	TGTGCCAGCAGCGCGGGGGGGGGTTTTCTAGCCAAAAACATTCAGTACTTC
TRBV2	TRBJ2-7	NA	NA	CASSVATRPYEQYF	TGTGCCAGCTCCGTGGCGACTCGGCCCTACGAGCAGTACTTC
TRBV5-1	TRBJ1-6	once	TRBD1	CASSDWTGDSPLHF	TGCGCCAGCAGCGACTGGACAGGGGATTCACCCCTCCACTTT
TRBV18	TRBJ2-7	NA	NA	CASSPPTARGVGEQYF	TGTGCCAGCTCACCACCGACAGCCAGGGGGGTGGGCGAGCAGTACTTC
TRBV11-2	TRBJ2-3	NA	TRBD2	CASSWTSGHTDTQYF	TGTGCCAGCAGCTGGACTAGCGGGCACACAGATACGCAGTATTTT
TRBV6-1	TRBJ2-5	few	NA	CASSEARDLKETQYF	TGTGCCAGCAGTGAAGCGCGGGACTTAAAAGAGACCCAGTACTTC
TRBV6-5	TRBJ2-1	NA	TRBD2	CASTKGGGYNEQFF	TGTGCCAGCACCAAGGGCGGGGGGTACAATGAGCAGTTCTTC
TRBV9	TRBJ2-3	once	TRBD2	CASSALAGASTDTQYF	TGTGCCAGCAGCGCGCTAGCGGGGGCTAGCACAGATACGCAGTATTTT
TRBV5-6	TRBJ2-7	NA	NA	CASSFSGEQYF	TGTGCCAGCAGCTTCAGCGGCGAGCAGTACTTC
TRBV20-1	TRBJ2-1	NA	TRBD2	CSASGSGGAYNEQFF	TGCAGTGCTAGTGGGAGCGGGGGGGCCTACAATGAGCAGTTCTTC
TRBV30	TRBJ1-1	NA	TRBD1	CASNRQGRTEAFF	TGTGCCTCCAACCGACAGGGTCGGACTGAAGCTTTCTTT
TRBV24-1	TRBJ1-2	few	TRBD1	CATSDTDRLNGYTF	TGTGCCACCAGTGACACGGACAGGTTGAATGGCTACACCTTC
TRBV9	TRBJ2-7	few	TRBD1	CASSGGQGPFYEQYF	TGTGCCAGCAGCGGGGGACAGGGGCCGTTCTACGAGCAGTACTTC
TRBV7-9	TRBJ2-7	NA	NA	CASSSPGHGIYEQYF	TGTGCCAGCAGCTCGCCGGGACATGGGATTTACGAGCAGTACTTC
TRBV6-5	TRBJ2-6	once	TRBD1	CASRTGGSGANVLTF	TGTGCCAGCAGGACAGGGGGTTCTGGGGCCAACGTCCTGACTTTC
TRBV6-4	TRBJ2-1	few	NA	CASSPSGGSNEQFF	TGTGCCAGCAGTCCGAGTGGGGGGTCCAATGAGCAGTTCTTC